The next 13 T cell receptor beta chains were all read from a single sample in a study of CD8 T cells in ankylosing spondylitis. TCRdb independently ran MiXCR on the 5' RACE reads; one entry per CDR3 protein. The data show around 150,000 distinct CDR3 sequences, about 42% seen once. The sample was synovial fluid, either unsorted or a sorted T cell fraction (not recorded which). The receptors originated from a male donor with ankylosing spondylitis.

This clonotype was recorded once. The chain recombines TRBV5-6 with TRBJ2-1, with a tentative D call TRBD2 (6 bases). This CDR3 is built from 17 residues. Per the germline V gene, CDR1 is SGHDT and CDR2 is YYEEEE. V lost 3 bases and J 2 bases, leaving 18 bases between the germline ends. This CDR3 is CASSSPGGTGPYNEQFF. DNA of the CDR3: TGTGCCAGCAGCTCCCCAGGCGGGACCGGGCCCTACAATGAGCAGTTCTTC.

The V and J genes are TRBV3-1 and TRBJ1-4, with D tentatively TRBD1 (6 bases). The CDR3 runs to 18 residues. V was trimmed by 2 bases and J by 2 bases, leaving 18 bases between them. From germline, CDR1 is LGHDT and CDR2 YNNKEL (reference sequence). CDR3 loop: CASSQSEWGRGTNEKLFF. Written as DNA, the CDR3 is TGTGCCAGCAGCCAAAGCGAATGGGGGCGCGGTACTAATGAAAAACTGTTTTTT.

The chain links TRBV5-1 to TRBJ1-1, with D perhaps TRBD1 (5 bases). CDR1 and CDR2 (germline): SGHRS, YFSETQ. Trimming stripped 4 bases from V and 1 base from J, with 14 bases between. The CDR3 covers 15 residues. CDR3 loop: CASSPMAGTNTEAFF. For the CDR3, the DNA is TGCGCCAGCAGCCCGATGGCTGGGACGAACACTGAAGCTTTCTTT.

This clonotype was observed at least ten times. V usage is TRBV11-2 and J usage is TRBJ2-1; TRBD2 matches 7 bases. CDR1 is SGHAT, CDR2 FQNNGV, per germline. This CDR3 comprises 15 residues. With V trimmed by 7 bases and J by 4 bases, 10 bases remained unmatched. Written as DNA, the CDR3 is TGTGCCAGCAATCATGTGCGGGAGATTTACAATGAGCAGTTCTTC. Its protein product is CASNHVREIYNEQFF.

CDR3 bases: TGTGCCAGCAGCTTTAGCCCAGGAGGATACGAGCAGTACTTC. Translating it yields CASSFSPGGYEQYF. This chain uses TRBV7-2 with TRBJ2-7; D is perhaps TRBD2 (5 bases). CDR1 SGHTA and CDR2 FQGNSA come from the germline V gene. There are 14 residues in the CDR3. V lost 3 bases to trimming and J lost 4 bases, with 13 bases between them.

This sequence joins TRBV5-1 and TRBJ1-6, with D possibly matching TRBD1 (5 bases). Trimming stripped 7 bases from V and 5 bases from J, with 13 bases between. Per the germline V gene, CDR1 is SGHRS and CDR2 is YFSETQ. The CDR3 sequence is 14 residues long. For the CDR3, the DNA is TGCGCCAGCCGAAGCGAGGGGAATAATTCACCCCTCCACTTT. It codes for CASRSEGNNSPLHF.

This clonotype came up a few times. The V and J genes are TRBV20-1 and TRBJ1-1; tentatively, D is TRBD1 (5 bases). Germline-derived CDR1 and CDR2 are DFQATT and SNEGSKA (reference sequence). There are 14 residues in the CDR3. The ends were cut back, 1 base at V and 3 bases at J, with 12 bases in the middle. CDR3 protein: CSARGRRGDTEAFF. The CDR3 nucleotides are TGCAGTGCTAGAGGGAGGAGAGGGGACACTGAAGCTTTCTTT.

V gene TRBV9 combines with J gene TRBJ2-1, with a weak D call TRBD2 (5 bases). The CDR3 contains 15 residues. The germline V gene has CDR1 SGDLS and CDR2 YYNGEE. V shed 0 bases and J shed 8 bases, with 15 bases lying between them. Here the CDR3 DNA reads TGTGCCAGCAGCGTAGAATGGAGGCCCTGGGATGAGCAGTTCTTC. It is translated as CASSVEWRPWDEQFF.

This clonotype was seen a few times. Sequence at one end of the junction differs from germline and may be a read error. This chain joins TRBV12-3 or TRBV12-4 and TRBJ2-1; TRBD2 might be the D (6 bases). There are 11 residues in the CDR3. CDR3 sequence: CASSLGGEPFF. In DNA, the CDR3 is TGTGCCAGCAGTTTAGGGGGGGAGCCGTTCTTC.

The gene calls are TRBV12-3 or TRBV12-4 and TRBJ2-2, with 10 bases fitting TRBD2. V was pared by 6 bases and J by 8 bases, with 9 bases of the junction left unmatched. The CDR3 contains 15 residues. CDR3 bases: TGTGCCAGCAGCCCCTTAGGACTAGCGGCTGGGGAGCTGTTTTTT. This sequence encodes CASSPLGLAAGELFF.

V and J are TRBV12-3 or TRBV12-4 and TRBJ2-2, with D tentatively TRBD1 or TRBD2 (5 bases each). The germline V and J ends were trimmed by 8 bases and 5 bases, with 18 bases remaining between them. The CDR3 extends over 15 amino acids. The CDR3 loop reads CASLGEGSRTGELFF. The CDR3 DNA sequence: TGTGCCAGCCTGGGTGAGGGGAGTCGGACCGGGGAGCTGTTTTTT.

The chain combines TRBV12-3 or TRBV12-4 with TRBJ1-2; the D gene is possibly TRBD1 (5 bases). This CDR3 comprises 15 residues. Trimming shortened V by 5 bases and J by 0 bases, and 13 bases separated the two germline ends. This chain's CDR3 is CASSDWTLANYGYTF. The CDR3 coding sequence is TGTGCCAGCAGTGATTGGACACTCGCTAACTATGGCTACACCTTC.

The table lists this clonotype with a few counts. The rearrangement links TRBV10-3 to TRBJ2-7, with 7 bases identical to TRBD1. The V gene end was trimmed by 3 bases and the J gene end by 5 bases; junction bases not matched to a gene: 7. From germline, CDR1 is ENHRY and CDR2 SYGVKD. There are 14 residues in the CDR3. CDR3 loop: CAISEKTGVDEQYF. The CDR3 nucleotides read TGTGCCATCAGTGAAAAAACAGGGGTAGACGAGCAGTACTTC.